The TCR beta chain described here comes from a study of T cell repertoires in cytomegalovirus infection. On this clonotype itself: The antigen is unknown.

Each CDR3 protein is one row after TCRdb ran MiXCR on the reads. This sample carries approximately 600,000 distinct CDR3 sequences, about 40% of them seen once, and the ten largest clones take roughly 50%. The CDR3 totals 15 residues. Trimming at V came to 0 bases and at J to 5 bases, leaving 4 bases not matched to a gene. The germline CDR1 and CDR2 sequences are SGHVS and FNYEAQ. The sequence came from a human donor in good health (CMV status not recorded). Some clones in this sample may be carry-over from other donors' samples. The chain couples TRBV7-6 to TRBJ1-1, with 9 positions matching TRBD1. Specimen: cultured PBMCs, collected from culture after CMV antigen stimulation. In DNA, the CDR3 is TGTGCCAGCAGCTTAGCAGGGACAGGGAGGACTGAAGCTTTCTTT. Translating it yields CASSLAGTGRTEAFF.